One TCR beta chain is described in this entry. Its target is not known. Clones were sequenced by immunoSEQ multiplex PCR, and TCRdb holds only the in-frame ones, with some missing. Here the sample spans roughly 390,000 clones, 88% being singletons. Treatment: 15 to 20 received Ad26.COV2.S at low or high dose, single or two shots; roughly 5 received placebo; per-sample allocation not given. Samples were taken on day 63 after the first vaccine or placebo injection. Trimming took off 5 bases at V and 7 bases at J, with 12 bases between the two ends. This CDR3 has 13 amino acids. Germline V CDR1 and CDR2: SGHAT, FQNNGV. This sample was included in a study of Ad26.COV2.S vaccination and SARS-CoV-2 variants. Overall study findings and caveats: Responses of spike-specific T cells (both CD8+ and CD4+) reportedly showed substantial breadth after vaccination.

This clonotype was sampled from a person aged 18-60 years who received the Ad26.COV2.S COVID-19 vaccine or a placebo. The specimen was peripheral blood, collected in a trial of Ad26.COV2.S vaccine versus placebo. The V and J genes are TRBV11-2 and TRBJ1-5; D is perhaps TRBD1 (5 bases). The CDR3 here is CASSKTRDQPQHF. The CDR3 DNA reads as TGTGCCAGCAGCAAGACAAGGGACCAGCCCCAGCATTTT.